The 6 T cell receptor beta chains below all came from one sample that was sequenced in a study of OX40 agonist ivuxolimab in advanced cancers. The table came from immunoSEQ multiplex PCR; TCRdb's copy has only in-frame clones and leaves some out. The table lists around 56,000 clones, around 81% of them singletons. The sequencing used CD4+ or CD8+ T cells sorted from blood, collected in a trial of the OX40 agonist ivuxolimab. These receptors were taken from an adult with an advanced solid tumor such as melanoma, head and neck, liver or kidney cancer.

The chain links TRBV9 to TRBJ2-3, with 12 bases identical to TRBD2. Germline CDR1 SGDLS, CDR2 YYNGEE. This CDR3 has 17 amino acids. Losses at the gene ends were 4 bases for V and 2 bases for J; bases not matched to a gene: 8. CDR3 region: CASSLTTSGSTTDTQYF. In DNA form, the CDR3 reads TGTGCCAGCAGCCTAACGACTAGCGGGAGTACCACAGATACGCAGTATTTT.

J is TRBJ2-5 and V is TRBV7-8; D is undetermined. Deletions cut 3 bases from V and 2 bases from J, with 4 bases between. Germline assignment: CDR1 SGHVS and CDR2 FQNEAQ. The CDR3 runs 12 residues. CDR3 sequence reads: CASSLVQETQYF. The CDR3 nucleotides read TGTGCCAGCAGCTTGGTGCAAGAGACCCAGTACTTC.

This chain links TRBV6-6 with TRBJ1-1; TRBD1 is a possible D gene (6 bases). This CDR3 region has 15 residues. The V end lost 6 bases, the J end lost 4 bases, and 18 bases lay between the germline ends. The germline CDR1 and CDR2 sequences are MNHNY and SVGAGI (reference sequence). The CDR3 DNA is TGTGCCAGCAGCCCCCGTGGAAGGGGGGGCACTGAAGCTTTCTTT. Its translation: CASSPRGRGGTEAFF.

V gene TRBV7-6 combines with J gene TRBJ1-4; 9 bases fit TRBD1. Germline CDR1 is SGHVS and CDR2 is FNYEAQ. V trimming: 2 bases; J trimming: 8 bases; junction bases outside the gene matches: 9. The CDR3 is 16 amino acids. The CDR3 reads CASSLRDRDLREKLFF. The CDR3 nucleotides are TGTGCCAGCAGCTTACGGGACAGGGATTTACGAGAAAAACTGTTTTTT.

The gene calls are TRBV2 and TRBJ2-7, with D unresolved. Germline lookup yields CDR1 SNHLY and CDR2 FYNNEI. Trimming removed 6 bases at V and 0 bases at J, with 3 bases between. This CDR3 contains 11 residues. The CDR3: CASRASYEQYF. In DNA form, the CDR3 reads TGTGCCAGCAGAGCCTCCTACGAGCAGTACTTC.

By frequency in the sample, this clone is medium-sized. The gene calls are TRBV7-9 and TRBJ1-2, with a tentative D call TRBD1 (5 bases). From germline, CDR1 is SEHNR and CDR2 FQNEAQ (reference sequence). The CDR3 contains 13 residues. V was shortened by 0 bases and J by 8 bases, with 10 bases between the two germline ends. This chain's CDR3 is CASSLAAGRGYTF. CDR3 coding DNA: TGTGCCAGCAGCTTAGCGGCAGGGAGAGGCTACACCTTC.